These T cell receptor beta chains were read from a single sample in a study of PD-1 blockade in mismatch repair-deficient tumors. Data came from immunoSEQ multiplex PCR; TCRdb stores just in-frame clones and leaves some out. Of 56,000 or so clones detected, about 84% appear once; the ten largest clones hold about 8%. Specimen: peripheral blood, collected around 19 weeks after starting pembrolizumab. These receptors all come from an adult with mismatch repair-deficient cancer. Both conserved end residues are part of each CDR3. D genes are given only for firm matches. Size values are once, few and many counts, or a class for expanded clones, and some rows have none.

clone_size,j_call,v_call,d_call,cdr3_aa,cdr3_nt
-,TRBJ2-3,TRBV2,TRBD2,CASRKASGDGWDTQYF,TGTGCCAGCAGGAAGGCTAGCGGGGATGGGTGGGATACGCAGTATTTT
-,TRBJ2-3,TRBV6-5,-,CASSPRRNGNTQYF,TGTGCCAGCTCCCCACGGCGAAACGGTAATACGCAGTATTTT
-,TRBJ1-1,TRBV2,TRBD1,CASSLQGGKGTEAFF,TGTGCCAGCAGTCTCCAGGGGGGAAAGGGGACTGAAGCTTTCTTT
-,TRBJ1-4,TRBV2,-,CASSGQGLTNEKLFF,TGTGCCAGCAGTGGGCAAGGGCTGACTAATGAAAAACTGTTTTTT
-,TRBJ2-5,TRBV19,TRBD2,CASSIVAGGGVETQYF,TGTGCCAGTAGTATAGTAGCGGGAGGGGGGGTGGAGACCCAGTACTTC
once,TRBJ2-1,TRBV4-3,TRBD2,CASSQDGTSLNEQFF,TGCGCCAGCAGCCAAGATGGGACTAGCTTGAATGAGCAGTTCTTC
-,TRBJ2-6,TRBV14,-,CASSLTRSGANVLTF,TGTGCCAGCAGCCTGACCAGGAGTGGGGCCAACGTCCTGACTTTC
-,TRBJ1-2,TRBV4-1,-,CASSQGRLGPYGYTF,TGCGCCAGCAGCCAAGGGCGACTGGGACCCTATGGCTACACCTTC
-,TRBJ2-1,TRBV7-9,-,CASSPSGPEQFF,TGTGCCAGCAGCCCGTCGGGGCCTGAGCAGTTCTTC
-,TRBJ2-5,TRBV7-7,-,CASSLADSSSETQYF,TGTGCTAGCAGCTTAGCCGACAGCTCCTCAGAGACCCAGTACTTC
-,TRBJ1-1,TRBV6-6,-,CASSYNGVGTEAFF,TGTGCCAGCAGTTACAATGGGGTTGGCACTGAAGCTTTCTTT
-,TRBJ2-5,TRBV7-2,-,CASIRWAGVGETQYF,TGTGCCAGCATCCGGTGGGCAGGGGTTGGGGAGACCCAGTACTTC
-,TRBJ2-1,TRBV30,-,CAWSVLGTGNEQFF,TGTGCCTGGAGTGTACTTGGTACGGGTAATGAGCAGTTCTTC
-,TRBJ2-2,TRBV19,TRBD2,CASSITSGRPGFRELFF,TGTGCCAGTAGTATAACTAGCGGGAGGCCGGGTTTTCGGGAGCTGTTTTTT
-,TRBJ1-1,TRBV30,-,CAWRGRNTEAFF,TGTGCCTGGAGGGGTAGGAACACTGAAGCTTTCTTT
-,TRBJ1-5,TRBV10-3,-,CAISESQAKNQPQHF,TGTGCCATCAGTGAGTCACAGGCTAAAAATCAGCCCCAGCATTTT
once,TRBJ2-7,TRBV5-4,-,CASSLGPGRSTYEQYF,TGTGCCAGCAGCTTAGGTCCCGGGCGATCGACCTACGAGCAGTACTTC
-,TRBJ1-1,TRBV9,-,CASSPRGAANTEAFF,TGTGCCAGCAGCCCTCGTGGGGCAGCGAACACTGAAGCTTTCTTT
-,TRBJ1-2,TRBV7-9,TRBD1,CASSPGQGASMSGYTF,TGTGCCAGCAGCCCGGGACAGGGGGCGAGTATGAGCGGCTACACCTTC